The present TCR beta chain was sequenced within a study of CD4 T cell repertoires in COVID-19 (dated by TCRdb to the early 2020s). The study in broad terms: To analyze cross-reactivity, CFSE-low cells were expanded with IL-2 for 10 days and then labeled again and restimulated with spike proteins from other coronaviruses. In a few recovered individuals, the TCR Vbeta repertoire of SARS-CoV-2-reactive T cells was analyzed at the subset level. In COVID-19-recovered individuals, the study described naturally processed CD4+ T cell responses to SARS-CoV-2 spike and nucleoprotein and used TCR Vbeta sequencing to evaluate clonal composition. General study outcomes and caveats: Two or all three memory subsets shared several of the most expanded SARS-CoV-2-reactive clonotypes, which suggests intraclonal diversification. Between about 7 and 25% of SARS-CoV-2 clonotypes were also detected in secondary cultures stimulated with SARS-CoV and/or HKU1 spike, a finding consistent with cross-reactivity.

V is shortened by 2 bases, J by 2 bases, and the region joining them spans 11 bases. The CDR3 goes from the cysteine to the phenylalanine over 15 residues. Only the CDR3 portion is preserved as DNA: 45 bases, with reading frame beginning at the first base. CDR1 and CDR2 (SGHRS, YFSETQ) derive from the germline V gene. The time point label, as the study defines it: sample from a COVID-19-recovered individual after infection. Donors were patients who had recovered from mild-to-severe COVID-19. Memory T cell samples that were not cultured went straight to sequencing right after ex vivo isolation. From peripheral blood mononuclear cells, the researchers isolated CD4+ total memory, central memory, effector memory and circulating T follicular helper cells. The sample holds one count of this clone. No cognate antigen has been identified for it. Per-base quality was not reported, and no clone a single base away is much larger than it.

Receptors were amplified or captured by the immunoSEQ multiplex PCR assay. The paper's processing steps were these. The Chao-Jaccard similarity index and the number of shared clonotypes were used to measure repertoire overlap between subsets. TCRdb stores this immuneACCESS table with in-frame sequences only. Part of the clones is absent; in the studies checked, under half of the shortfall reflects unresolved V genes, and no reason is known for the rest. V and J calls and clone size follow that table, whereas D and trimming were derived from the DNA. In all, the sample holds tens of thousands of clones, and roughly 85% of those were seen once. Of the sample, 0.45% to 0.6% is held by the ten largest clones.

The sequenced sample was CD4+ T cells from peripheral blood, obtained after recovery from COVID-19. The clonotype originates from a human donor who had COVID-19. The V gene is TRBV5-1 and the J gene is TRBJ1-3, with the identity of the D gene unclear. In nucleotides, the sequence is TGCGCCAGCAGCTTAGGAGAGAGGGCTGGAAACACCATATATTTT. It translates as CASSLGERAGNTIYF.